Listed below are T cell receptor beta chains from one sample, sequenced in a study of blood T cell repertoires in COVID-19. The table came from immunoSEQ multiplex PCR; TCRdb's copy has only in-frame clones and leaves some out. The profile shows some 160,000 clones, around nine tenths of them singletons. Sequenced material: peripheral blood. These receptors were obtained from a woman in her seventies with COVID-19, enrolled during active disease. Both conserved end residues are part of each CDR3. D genes are given only for firm matches. Where a row states a size, it is once, few, many or the class of an expanded clone; other rows omit it.

cdr3_nt | cdr3_aa | j_call | v_call | clone_size | d_call
TGTGCCAGCGTACCGGGACGGAGGGACTACACTGAAGCTTTCTTT | CASVPGRRDYTEAFF | TRBJ1-1 | TRBV21-1 | . | .
TGTGCCAGCAGTGAAGGTCAGGGGCGCGAAAAACTGTTTTTT | CASSEGQGREKLFF | TRBJ1-4 | TRBV2 | once | .
TGCGCCAGCAGTCCCCTTGACAGGAACACTGAAGCTTTCTTT | CASSPLDRNTEAFF | TRBJ1-1 | TRBV23-1 | . | .
TGTGCCAGCAGCAAAGCCTCGACAGATTTTCAGCCCCAGCATTTT | CASSKASTDFQPQHF | TRBJ1-5 | TRBV21-1 | . | .
TGTGCCAGCACCCTTGCTGGGCGGGGGAACACTGAAGCTTTCTTT | CASTLAGRGNTEAFF | TRBJ1-1 | TRBV28 | . | .
TGTGCCAGCAGTTACTCTAGCACTGAAGCTTTCTTT | CASSYSSTEAFF | TRBJ1-1 | TRBV6-5 | . | .
TGCGCCAGCAGTGACTCCCGGGCAGCGGGGGGAAGCTCCTACAATGAGCAGTTCTTC | CASSDSRAAGGSSYNEQFF | TRBJ2-1 | TRBV10-1 | . | TRBD2
TGTGCCAGCAGTTTATTAGGGACAGAAATGAACACTGAAGCTTTCTTT | CASSLLGTEMNTEAFF | TRBJ1-1 | TRBV28 | . | TRBD1
TGTGCCTGGAGTTCACTGTACAATGAGCAGTTCTTC | CAWSSLYNEQFF | TRBJ2-1 | TRBV30 | . | .
TGCGCCAGCATTTACAGGGGGCCTGAAAAACTGTTTTTT | CASIYRGPEKLFF | TRBJ1-4 | TRBV10-1 | . | TRBD1
TGTGCCAGCAGCGTAGCCGGGACATACTCCTACGAGCAGTACTTC | CASSVAGTYSYEQYF | TRBJ2-7 | TRBV9 | . | .
TGTGCCAGCACCGACCTGGGGGGGGGAACAGATACGCAGTATTTT | CASTDLGGGTDTQYF | TRBJ2-3 | TRBV6-5 | . | TRBD2
TGTGCCAGTAGTATCTTGCTAGCGGGGAGCACAGATACGCAGTATTTT | CASSILLAGSTDTQYF | TRBJ2-3 | TRBV19 | . | TRBD2
TGTGCCAGCAACCCGACAGGGCCCTATTACGAGCAGTACTTC | CASNPTGPYYEQYF | TRBJ2-7 | TRBV28 | . | TRBD1
TGTGCCAGCAGCCCGGACAGGTACACTGAAGCTTTCTTT | CASSPDRYTEAFF | TRBJ1-1 | TRBV28 | once | TRBD1
TGTGCCTGGAGTCCTACTAATTATGGCTACACCTTC | CAWSPTNYGYTF | TRBJ1-2 | TRBV30 | . | .
TGTGCCAGCAGTTACTTGAGGGACACCGGGGAGCTGTTTTTT | CASSYLRDTGELFF | TRBJ2-2 | TRBV6-6 | . | .
TGTGCCACCAGTCCATTTGGGGGCTACACAGATACGCAGTATTTT | CATSPFGGYTDTQYF | TRBJ2-3 | TRBV24-1 | . | .
TGTGCCAGCAGCTTAGATACAGGGCGAGCCGGGGAGCTGTTTTTT | CASSLDTGRAGELFF | TRBJ2-2 | TRBV11-2 | . | .